This T cell receptor beta chain comes out of a study of blood T cell repertoires in COVID-19. Study summary: Acute and convalescent COVID-19 samples came from the United States, Italy and Spain.

Produced via immunoSEQ multiplex PCR; TCRdb's table is partial and in-frame only. The sample contains a few hundred thousand clones, 84% of which appear only once. The CDR3 is made up of 15 amino acids. V gave up 7 bases and J gave up 3 bases; unmatched junction bases: 7. Germline CDR1 reads LNHDA; CDR2 reads SQIVND (reference sequence). Material: peripheral blood. The genes are TRBV19 and TRBJ2-1; 9 nucleotides line up with TRBD2. The TCR was taken from a man younger than 45 with active or convalescent COVID-19. DNA of the CDR3: TGTGCCAGTACCCCGCGGGAGGGCCTCTACAATGAGCAGTTCTTC. Translated, it gives CASTPREGLYNEQFF.